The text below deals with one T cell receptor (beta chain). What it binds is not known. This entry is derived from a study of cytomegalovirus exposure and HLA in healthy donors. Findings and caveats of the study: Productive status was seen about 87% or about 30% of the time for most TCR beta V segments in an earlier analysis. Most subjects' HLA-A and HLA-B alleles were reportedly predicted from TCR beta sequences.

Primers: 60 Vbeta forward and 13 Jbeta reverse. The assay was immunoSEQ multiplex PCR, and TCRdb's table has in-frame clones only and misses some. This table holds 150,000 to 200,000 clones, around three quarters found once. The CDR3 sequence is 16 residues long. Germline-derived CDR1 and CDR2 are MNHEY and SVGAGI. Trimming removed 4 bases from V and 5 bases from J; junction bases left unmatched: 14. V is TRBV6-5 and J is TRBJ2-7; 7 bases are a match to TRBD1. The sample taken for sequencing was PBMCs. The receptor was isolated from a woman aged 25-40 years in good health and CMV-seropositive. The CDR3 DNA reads TGTGCCAGCAGTTTAACAGGGGATTTGAGAATTGACGAGCAGTACTTC. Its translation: CASSLTGDLRIDEQYF.